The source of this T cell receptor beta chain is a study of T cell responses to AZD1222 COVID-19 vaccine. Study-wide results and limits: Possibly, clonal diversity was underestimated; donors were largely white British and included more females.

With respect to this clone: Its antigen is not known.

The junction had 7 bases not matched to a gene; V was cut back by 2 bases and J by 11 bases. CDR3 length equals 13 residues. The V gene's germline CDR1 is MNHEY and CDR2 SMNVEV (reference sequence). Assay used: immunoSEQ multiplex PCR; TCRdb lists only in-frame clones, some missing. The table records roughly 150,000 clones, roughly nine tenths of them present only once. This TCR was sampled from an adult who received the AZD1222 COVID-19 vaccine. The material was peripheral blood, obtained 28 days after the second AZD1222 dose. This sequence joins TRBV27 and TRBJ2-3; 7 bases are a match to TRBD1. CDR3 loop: CASSLEGGTGQYF. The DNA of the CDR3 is TGTGCCAGCAGTTTAGAAGGGGGCACCGGGCAGTATTTT.